This note documents a single T cell receptor beta chain sequence. V dropped 2 bases and J dropped 6 bases, with 11 bases sitting between them. The CDR3 totals 13 residues. This specimen comes from a study of blood T cell repertoires in COVID-19. Study background: COVID-19 samples, acute and convalescent, were from the United States, Italy and Spain. Sources were T cells, B-cell-depleted T cells, or PBMCs; the material itself was cDNA or gDNA.

Study processing details: Reference gene primers were amplified, and this amplification served to estimate nucleated cell counts. Profiled with immunoSEQ multiplex PCR; TCRdb holds only in-frame clones, not every one. For V, J and clone size, that table is used; D and trimming come from the DNA. The repertoire holds some 71,000 clones, 81% seen once, with 0.83% in the top ten. The rearrangement links TRBV12-3 or TRBV12-4 to TRBJ2-7, with D tentatively TRBD1 (5 bases). The sample consisted of peripheral blood. This clonotype was sampled from a woman in her seventies with acute or convalescent COVID-19. The CDR3 region is CASSLKGFGEQYF. The CDR3 nucleotides are TGTGCCAGCAGTTTAAAGGGGTTCGGCGAGCAGTACTTC.